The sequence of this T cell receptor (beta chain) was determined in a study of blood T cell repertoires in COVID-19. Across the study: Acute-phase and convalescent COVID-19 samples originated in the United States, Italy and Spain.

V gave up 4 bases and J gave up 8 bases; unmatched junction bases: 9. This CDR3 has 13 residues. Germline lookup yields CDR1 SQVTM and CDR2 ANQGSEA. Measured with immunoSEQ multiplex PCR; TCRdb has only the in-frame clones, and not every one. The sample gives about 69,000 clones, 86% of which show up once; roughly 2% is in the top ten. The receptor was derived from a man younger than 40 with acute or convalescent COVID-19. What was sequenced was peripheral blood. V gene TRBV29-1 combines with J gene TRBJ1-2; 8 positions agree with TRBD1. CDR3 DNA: TGCAGCGTTGGACGACAGGGGTCGGGCGGCTACACCTTC. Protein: CSVGRQGSGGYTF.